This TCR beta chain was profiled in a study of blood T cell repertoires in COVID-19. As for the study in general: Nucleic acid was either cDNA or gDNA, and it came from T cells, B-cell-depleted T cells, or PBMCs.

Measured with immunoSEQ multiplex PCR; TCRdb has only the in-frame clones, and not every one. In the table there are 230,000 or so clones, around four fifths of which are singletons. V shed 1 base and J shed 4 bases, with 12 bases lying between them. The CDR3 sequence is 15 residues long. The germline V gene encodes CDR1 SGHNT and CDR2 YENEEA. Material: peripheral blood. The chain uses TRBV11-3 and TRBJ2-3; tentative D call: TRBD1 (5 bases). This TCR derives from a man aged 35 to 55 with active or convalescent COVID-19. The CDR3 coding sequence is TGTGCCAGCAGCTTAGGTGGGGCCCCCTCAGATACGCAGTATTTT. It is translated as CASSLGGAPSDTQYF.